A single sample is the source of the 18 T cell receptor beta chains below, sequenced in a study of neurological immune-mediated disorders (dated by TCRdb to between 2017 and 2020). Library preparation was by 5' RACE. The sequencer listed for this sample is Illumina HiSeq 2500. TCRdb trimmed the raw reads at Q25, called clones with MiXCR and kept productive beta chains. Identical CDR3 proteins give one entry, which carries the most common genes and DNA. Within this sample are 45,000 to 65,000 distinct CDR3 sequences, with about 3% of them counted one time only. Clones ranked in the top ten supply 5.5% to 6% of the sample. The sequenced sample consisted of PBMCs. Receptors were obtained from a man in his forties or fifties with multiple sclerosis.

This clonotype was counted ten times or more. The genes are TRBV3-1 and TRBJ2-1, with D maybe TRBD2 (5 bases). Trimming shortened V by 4 bases and J by 7 bases, and 14 bases separated the two germline ends. This CDR3 region has 14 residues. CDR1 is LGHDT, CDR2 YNNKEL, per germline (reference sequence). Here the CDR3 DNA reads TGTGCCAGCAGCCTAGGGAGATCCTGGAATGAGCAGTTCTTC. Residues: CASSLGRSWNEQFF.

As to this clonotype: This clone may be a read error of a much larger clone one base away. This rearrangement joins TRBV7-6 to TRBJ1-1, with 8 bases matching TRBD1. CDR1 and CDR2 (germline): SGHVS, FNYEAQ. The CDR3 is 14 residues long. CDR3 region: CASSWTGRNTEALF. CDR3 nucleotide sequence: TGTGCCAGCAGTTGGACAGGGCGAAATACTGAAGCTTTATTT.

The rearrangement links TRBV2 to TRBJ2-5; 10 bases are a match to TRBD2. V shed 8 bases, J shed 1 base, and the junction held 4 bases outside the gene matches. Looked up from germline, CDR1 is SNHLY and CDR2 is FYNNEI. The CDR3 loop spans 14 amino acids. The CDR3 spells CASGLAGVQETQYF. As DNA, the CDR3 is TGTGCCAGCGGGCTAGCGGGGGTCCAAGAGACCCAGTACTTC.

This clonotype was detected ten times or more. This chain links TRBV10-3 with TRBJ2-5; D ambiguous. The germline V and J ends were trimmed by 0 bases and 5 bases, with 4 bases remaining between them. This CDR3 is 12 amino acids long. The germline V gene has CDR1 ENHRY and CDR2 SYGVKD. Here the CDR3 reads CAISESAETQYF. Written as DNA, the CDR3 is TGTGCCATCAGTGAGTCGGCCGAGACCCAGTACTTC.

This clonotype came up many times. This chain links TRBV20-1 with TRBJ2-1; 11 nucleotides line up with TRBD1. Germline loops: CDR1 DFQATT, CDR2 SNEGSKA (reference sequence). V gave up 5 bases and J gave up 6 bases; unmatched junction bases: 3. CDR3 size: 13 residues. CDR3: CSASGTGGNEQFF. CDR3 sequence (DNA): TGCAGTGCTTCCGGGACAGGGGGCAATGAGCAGTTCTTC.

This clonotype was seen repeatedly, ten times or more. The chain links TRBV3-1 to TRBJ2-3; tentative D call: TRBD1 (5 bases). The length of the CDR3 is 14 residues. The germline CDR1 and CDR2 sequences are LGHDT and YNNKEL (reference sequence). Trimming shortened V by 4 bases and J by 2 bases, and 10 bases separated the two germline ends. The DNA for the CDR3 is TGTGCCAGCAGCCCAGGGCCCTACACAGATACGCAGTATTTT. Its translation is CASSPGPYTDTQYF.

This clonotype was counted ten times or more. J is TRBJ2-1 and V is TRBV5-1; 13 nucleotides agree with TRBD2. The germline V gene encodes CDR1 SGHRS and CDR2 YFSETQ. The CDR3 is 21 amino acids. V was pared by 0 bases and J by 0 bases, with 12 bases of the junction left unmatched. The DNA for the CDR3 is TGCGCCAGCAGCTTGGCCCCCCGGACTAGCGGGGGAGTCGGCTCCTACAATGAGCAGTTCTTC. Translation: CASSLAPRTSGGVGSYNEQFF.

This clonotype showed up many times. V is TRBV7-9 and J is TRBJ2-3; D is possibly TRBD2 (6 bases). Between the trimmed V and J ends, which lost 8 bases and 0 bases, there was a span of 15 bases. This CDR3 has 15 residues. Looked up from germline, CDR1 is SEHNR and CDR2 is FQNEAQ (reference sequence). The CDR3 sequence: CASAPSGTSTDTQYF. CDR3 sequence (DNA): TGTGCCAGCGCCCCCTCCGGGACTAGCACAGATACGCAGTATTTT.

This clonotype was seen ten or more times. This rearrangement joins TRBV4-1 to TRBJ2-6; possibly TRBD1 for D (5 bases). Trimming shortened V by 0 bases and J by 0 bases, and 12 bases separated the two germline ends. The V gene's germline CDR1 is MGHRA and CDR2 YSYEKL. This CDR3 spans 18 amino acids. CDR3 nucleotide sequence: TGCGCCAGCAGCCAAGAGGCCCAGGGTAACTCTGGGGCCAACGTCCTGACTTTC. Amino acids: CASSQEAQGNSGANVLTF.

This clonotype was recorded many times. The J gene is TRBJ1-5, the V gene TRBV20-1; 7 bases match TRBD1. With 5 bases clipped from V and 5 bases from J, the junction kept 3 bases outside the gene matches. The V gene's germline CDR1 is DFQATT and CDR2 SNEGSKA (reference sequence). This CDR3 has 12 amino acids. CDR3 DNA sequence: TGCAGTGCTCGGACAGGCGATCAGCCCCAGCATTTT. This gives the protein CSARTGDQPQHF.

At least ten counts were recorded for this clonotype. This chain joins TRBV7-2 and TRBJ2-1; D possibly corresponds to TRBD2 (6 bases). The CDR3 length is 16 residues. Trimming removed 3 bases at V and 2 bases at J, with 14 bases between. Germline values: CDR1 SGHTA, CDR2 FQGNSA. CDR3 sequence: CASSFLPGDPYNEQFF. DNA for the CDR3: TGTGCCAGCAGCTTTCTTCCGGGGGACCCCTACAATGAGCAGTTCTTC.

About this clonotype: An end of the junction differs from the germline gene, which may be a read error. The genes are TRBV6-5 and TRBJ2-5; the D gene could be TRBD1 or TRBD2 (6 bases each). Germline V gene sequence: CDR1 MNHEY, CDR2 SVGAGI. CDR3 size: 15 residues. The CDR3 region is CASSYGSGARETKYF. The CDR3 DNA reads as TGTGCCAGCAGTTACGGGTCGGGGGCCCGTGAGACCAAGTACTTC.

This clonotype was seen at least ten times. The rearrangement links TRBV20-1 to TRBJ2-2; unclear D gene. Trimming stripped 0 bases from V and 1 base from J, with 6 bases between. CDR3 size: 14 residues. Germline CDR1 reads DFQATT; CDR2 reads SNEGSKA (reference sequence). This CDR3 reads CSARDEGNTGELFF. CDR3 DNA: TGCAGTGCTAGAGATGAAGGGAACACCGGGGAGCTGTTTTTT.

Note on this clonotype: Given a much more abundant clone one base away, this may be a read error. This chain connects TRBV9 to TRBJ2-3; TRBD1 matches 8 bases. This CDR3 has 16 residues. Germline CDR1 SGDLS, CDR2 YYNGEE. This CDR3 is CASSGPTGASTDKQYF. The CDR3 nucleotides read TGTGCCAGCAGCGGGCCGACAGGGGCTAGCACAGATAAGCAGTATTTT.

Ten or more counts support this clonotype. V usage is TRBV27 and J usage is TRBJ2-3; 8 bases agree with TRBD2. The CDR3 covers 18 residues. The germline CDR1 and CDR2 sequences are MNHEY and SMNVEV (reference sequence). The V and J ends lost 1 base and 7 bases, in that order; junction bases with no gene match: 16. CDR3 protein: CASSLYPFGGAAVYTQYF. The CDR3 nucleotides read TGTGCCAGCAGTTTATACCCCTTCGGGGGGGCCGCTGTATATACGCAGTATTTT.

This clonotype was counted at least ten times. The rearrangement uses TRBV5-1 and TRBJ2-1; D is tentatively TRBD1 or TRBD2 (5 bases each). Germline CDR1 and CDR2: SGHRS and YFSETQ. Trimming took off 2 bases at V and 4 bases at J, with 13 bases between the two ends. The CDR3 is 15 amino acids. CDR3 in amino acids: CASSLGRGVYNEQFF. CDR3 coding DNA: TGCGCCAGCAGCTTAGGACGAGGGGTTTACAATGAGCAGTTCTTC.

In its sample, this clonotype was seen many times. This rearrangement joins TRBV5-1 to TRBJ1-1, with 9 positions matching TRBD1. CDR1 SGHRS and CDR2 YFSETQ come from the germline V gene. CDR3 length: 17 amino acids. V lost 2 bases to trimming and J lost 0 bases; unmatched junction nucleotides: 8. The CDR3 nucleotides read TGCGCCAGCAGCTTTACAGGGGGCCCGAACATGAACACTGAAGCTTTCTTT. It codes for CASSFTGGPNMNTEAFF.

This clonotype occurred many times. The chain uses TRBV20-1 and TRBJ2-3; 13 positions agree with TRBD2. The CDR3 runs to 16 residues. Losses at the gene ends were 6 bases for V and 2 bases for J; bases not matched to a gene: 8. Germline CDR1 and CDR2: DFQATT and SNEGSKA (reference sequence). The CDR3 region is CSADGTSGVNTDTQYF. The CDR3 DNA is TGCAGTGCCGACGGGACTAGCGGGGTGAACACAGATACGCAGTATTTT.